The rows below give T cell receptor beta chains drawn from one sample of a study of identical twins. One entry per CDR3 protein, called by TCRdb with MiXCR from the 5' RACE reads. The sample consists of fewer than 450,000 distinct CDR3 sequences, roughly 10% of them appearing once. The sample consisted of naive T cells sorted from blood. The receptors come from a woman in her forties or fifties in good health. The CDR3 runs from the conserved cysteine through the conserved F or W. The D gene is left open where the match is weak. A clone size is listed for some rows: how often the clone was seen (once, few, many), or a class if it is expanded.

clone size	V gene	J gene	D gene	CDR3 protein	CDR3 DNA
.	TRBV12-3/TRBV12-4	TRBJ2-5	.	CASSLALTGLQETQYF	TGTGCCAGCAGTTTAGCGCTTACAGGTCTTCAAGAGACCCAGTACTTC
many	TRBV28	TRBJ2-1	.	CASSTTLAQLF	TGTGCCAGCAGTACTACACTAGCCCAGCTCTTC
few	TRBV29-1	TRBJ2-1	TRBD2	CSVARELRDEQFF	TGCAGCGTTGCGCGGGAGCTACGGGATGAGCAGTTCTTC
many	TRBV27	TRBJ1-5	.	CASNSGGPGQGGNQPQHF	TGTGCCAGTAACAGCGGAGGCCCCGGGCAGGGAGGCAATCAGCCCCAGCATTTT
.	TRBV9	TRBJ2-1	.	CASSVVTGRLYNEQFF	TGTGCCAGCAGCGTAGTAACCGGGAGACTCTACAATGAGCAGTTCTTC
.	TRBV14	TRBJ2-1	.	CASSQVGIEQFF	TGTGCCAGCAGCCAAGTGGGGATTGAGCAGTTCTTC
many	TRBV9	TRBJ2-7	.	CASSADGGAQYF	TGTGCCAGCAGCGCCGATGGGGGCGCGCAGTACTTC
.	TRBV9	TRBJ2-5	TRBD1	CASSTLEDRGRGETQYF	TGTGCCAGCAGCACTTTGGAGGACAGGGGCCGAGGGGAGACCCAGTACTTC
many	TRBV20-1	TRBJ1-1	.	CSASRPNTEAFF	TGCAGTGCTAGTAGGCCCAACACTGAAGCTTTCTTT
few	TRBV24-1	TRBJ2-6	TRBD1	CATSDSRQGWVLTF	TGTGCCACCAGTGATTCAAGACAGGGCTGGGTCCTGACTTTC
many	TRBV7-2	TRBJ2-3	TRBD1	CASSSRTGSDTQYF	TGTGCCAGCAGCTCAAGGACAGGATCAGATACGCAGTATTTT
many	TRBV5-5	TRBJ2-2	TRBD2	CASSPKASGSFIGELFF	TGTGCCAGCAGCCCAAAGGCCAGCGGGAGTTTCATCGGGGAGCTGTTTTTT
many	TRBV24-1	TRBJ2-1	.	CATSDLFGRHEQFF	TGTGCCACCAGTGATTTGTTCGGTAGGCATGAGCAGTTCTTC
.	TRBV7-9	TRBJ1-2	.	CASSLDHRAPNF	TGTGCCAGCAGCTTAGATCACAGGGCCCCAAACTTC
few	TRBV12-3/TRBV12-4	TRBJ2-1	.	CASSLILGAEQFF	TGTGCCAGCAGTTTGATCCTCGGAGCTGAGCAGTTCTTC
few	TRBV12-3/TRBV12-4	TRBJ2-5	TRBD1	CASRRDRGAETQYF	TGTGCCAGTCGCCGGGACAGGGGGGCGGAGACCCAGTACTTC
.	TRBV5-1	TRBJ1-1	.	CASSLDPGWDTEAFF	TGCGCCAGCAGCTTGGATCCGGGATGGGACACTGAAGCTTTCTTT
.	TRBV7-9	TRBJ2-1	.	CASSSSPNEQFF	TGTGCCAGCAGCTCTAGTCCCAATGAGCAGTTCTTC
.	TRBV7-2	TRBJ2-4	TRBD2	CASSPLAGLRNIQYF	TGTGCCAGCAGCCCCCTAGCGGGATTGCGAAACATTCAGTACTTC
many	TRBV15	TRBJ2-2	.	CATSSADGELFF	TGTGCCACCAGCAGCGCCGACGGGGAGCTGTTTTTT
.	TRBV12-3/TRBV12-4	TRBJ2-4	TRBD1	CASRTSLTQGVGLGKNIQYF	TGTGCCAGCAGAACCTCACTGACACAGGGGGTCGGATTAGGCAAAAACATTCAGTACTTC
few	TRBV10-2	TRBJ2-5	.	CASTETFETQYF	TGCGCCAGCACCGAGACCTTTGAGACCCAGTACTTC
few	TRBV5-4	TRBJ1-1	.	CASSQFILNTEAFF	TGTGCCAGCAGCCAGTTCATATTGAACACTGAAGCTTTCTTT
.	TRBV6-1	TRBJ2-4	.	CASRNRDAAKNIQYF	TGTGCCAGCAGGAACAGGGACGCAGCCAAAAACATTCAGTACTTC
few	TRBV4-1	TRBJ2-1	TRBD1	CASSLGQGAWNEQFF	TGCGCCAGCAGCCTGGGACAGGGGGCCTGGAATGAGCAGTTCTTC
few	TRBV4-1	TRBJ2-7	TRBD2	CASSQDPASGTYEQYF	TGCGCCAGCAGCCAAGATCCCGCTAGCGGAACCTACGAGCAGTACTTC
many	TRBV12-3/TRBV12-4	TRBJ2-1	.	CASSLAQHDEQFF	TGTGCCAGCAGTTTAGCCCAGCATGATGAGCAGTTCTTC
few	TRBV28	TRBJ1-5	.	CASSLAVNQPQHF	TGTGCCAGCAGTTTGGCCGTCAATCAGCCCCAGCATTTT
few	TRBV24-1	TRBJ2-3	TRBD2	CATSDLVAGEGDTQYF	TGTGCCACCAGTGATTTGGTAGCGGGAGAGGGCGATACGCAGTATTTT
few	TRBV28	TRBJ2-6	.	CASSLRQRPVASGANVLTF	TGTGCCAGCAGTTTACGACAGAGGCCGGTCGCCTCTGGGGCCAACGTCCTGACTTTC
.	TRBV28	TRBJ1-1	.	CASNLNTEAFF	TGTGCCAGCAACCTTAACACTGAAGCTTTCTTT
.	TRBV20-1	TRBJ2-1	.	CSASGDVDNEQFF	TGCAGTGCTAGTGGGGACGTAGACAATGAGCAGTTCTTC
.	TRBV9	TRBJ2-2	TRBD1	CASSPGTGRGIGELFF	TGTGCCAGCAGCCCCGGGACAGGGCGCGGGATCGGGGAGCTGTTTTTT
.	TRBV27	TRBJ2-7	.	CASSFTNSYEQYF	TGTGCCAGCAGTTTTACTAACTCCTACGAGCAGTACTTC
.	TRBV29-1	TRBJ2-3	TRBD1	CSVARGLADTQYF	TGCAGCGTTGCCAGGGGGCTCGCAGATACGCAGTATTTT
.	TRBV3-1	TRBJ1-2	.	CASSLTGNHYGYTF	TGTGCCAGCAGCCTGACCGGGAACCACTATGGCTACACCTTC
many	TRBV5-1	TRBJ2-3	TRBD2	CASGDLSHRGGRTTDTQYF	TGCGCCAGCGGGGACCTATCCCACCGTGGCGGGAGGACCACAGATACGCAGTATTTT
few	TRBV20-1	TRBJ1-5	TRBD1	CSASPRGRGSNQPQHF	TGCAGTGCTAGTCCGAGGGGGCGGGGAAGCAATCAGCCCCAGCATTTT
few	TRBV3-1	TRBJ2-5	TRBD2	CASSELAGAETQYF	TGTGCCAGCAGCGAACTAGCGGGAGCCGAGACCCAGTACTTC
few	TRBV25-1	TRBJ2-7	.	CASAVGQREQYF	TGTGCCAGCGCGGTGGGGCAGCGCGAGCAGTACTTC
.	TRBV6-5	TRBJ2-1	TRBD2	CASRREGRGNEQFF	TGTGCCAGCAGGCGGGAGGGCCGAGGCAATGAGCAGTTCTTC
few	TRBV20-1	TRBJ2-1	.	CSAREGPTRAYNEQFF	TGCAGTGCTAGAGAGGGACCTACACGTGCGTACAATGAGCAGTTCTTC
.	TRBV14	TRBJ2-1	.	CASSQDRGTRLYNEQFF	TGTGCCAGCAGCCAAGATCGTGGGACGCGACTTTACAATGAGCAGTTCTTC
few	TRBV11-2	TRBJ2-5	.	CASSPSGVEETQYF	TGTGCCAGCAGCCCCTCCGGGGTGGAGGAGACCCAGTACTTC
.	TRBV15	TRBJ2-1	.	CATSRDMWSEDEQFF	TGTGCCACCAGCAGAGATATGTGGTCGGAAGATGAGCAGTTCTTC
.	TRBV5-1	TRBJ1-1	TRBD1	CASSLGGTGMNEAFF	TGCGCCAGCAGCTTGGGGGGGACAGGGATGAATGAAGCTTTCTTT
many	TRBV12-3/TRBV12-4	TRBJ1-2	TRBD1	CASRGTRDRRNGYTF	TGTGCCAGCAGGGGCACCCGGGACAGGAGAAATGGCTACACCTTC
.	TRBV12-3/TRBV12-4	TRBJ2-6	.	CASTWTVSGANVLTF	TGTGCCAGCACTTGGACAGTCTCTGGGGCCAACGTCCTGACTTTC
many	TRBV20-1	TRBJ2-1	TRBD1	CSASRDSSSEQFF	TGCAGTGCTAGTAGGGACAGTTCGTCTGAGCAGTTCTTC
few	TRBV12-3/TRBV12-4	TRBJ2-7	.	CASSPRVRGEQYF	TGTGCCAGCAGTCCCCGGGTAAGGGGGGAGCAGTACTTC
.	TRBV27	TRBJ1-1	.	CASSSPTVNTEAFF	TGTGCCAGCAGTTCCCCGACAGTGAACACTGAAGCTTTCTTT
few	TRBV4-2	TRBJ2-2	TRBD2	CASSQEGLAVNTGELFF	TGTGCCAGCAGCCAAGAAGGACTAGCGGTTAACACCGGGGAGCTGTTTTTT
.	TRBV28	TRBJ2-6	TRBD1	CATDREGNSGANVLTF	TGTGCCACCGACAGGGAAGGGAACTCTGGGGCCAACGTCCTGACTTTC